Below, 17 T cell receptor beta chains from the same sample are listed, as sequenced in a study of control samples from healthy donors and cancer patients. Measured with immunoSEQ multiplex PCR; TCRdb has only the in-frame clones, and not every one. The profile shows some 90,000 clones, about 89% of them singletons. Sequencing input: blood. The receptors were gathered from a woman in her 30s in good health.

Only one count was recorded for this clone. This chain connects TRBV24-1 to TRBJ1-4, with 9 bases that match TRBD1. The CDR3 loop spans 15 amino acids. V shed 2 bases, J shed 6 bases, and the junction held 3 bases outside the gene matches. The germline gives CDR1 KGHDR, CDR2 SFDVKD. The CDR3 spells CATSDSGQGDEKLFF. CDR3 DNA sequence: TGTGCCACCAGTGATTCGGGACAGGGAGATGAAAAACTGTTTTTT.

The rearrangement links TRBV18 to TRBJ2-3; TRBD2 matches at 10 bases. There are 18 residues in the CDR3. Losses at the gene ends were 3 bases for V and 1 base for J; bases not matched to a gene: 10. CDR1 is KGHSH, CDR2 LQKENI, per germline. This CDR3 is CASSPRLAGPSGTDTQYF. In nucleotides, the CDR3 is TGTGCCAGCTCACCCCGACTAGCGGGTCCTTCGGGCACAGATACGCAGTATTTT.

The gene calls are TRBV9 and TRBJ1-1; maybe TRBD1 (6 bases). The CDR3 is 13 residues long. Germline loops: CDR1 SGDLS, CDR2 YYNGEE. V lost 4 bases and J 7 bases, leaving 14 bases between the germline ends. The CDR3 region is CASSPRQDGEAFF. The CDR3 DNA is TGTGCCAGCAGCCCCCGACAGGATGGTGAAGCTTTCTTT.

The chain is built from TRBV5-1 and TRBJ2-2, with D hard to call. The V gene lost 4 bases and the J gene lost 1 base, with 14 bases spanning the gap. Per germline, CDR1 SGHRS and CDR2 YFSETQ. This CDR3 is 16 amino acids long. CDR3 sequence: CASSGMVNLNTGELFF. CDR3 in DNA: TGCGCCAGCAGCGGTATGGTGAACCTGAACACCGGGGAGCTGTTTTTT.

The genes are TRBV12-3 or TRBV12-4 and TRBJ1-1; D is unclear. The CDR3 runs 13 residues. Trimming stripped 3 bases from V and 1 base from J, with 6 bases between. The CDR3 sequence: CASSFNRNTEAFF. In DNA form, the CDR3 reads TGTGCCAGCAGTTTTAACAGGAACACTGAAGCTTTCTTT.

CDR3 region: CASNTGASRPRGNEQFF. CDR3 bases: TGTGCCAGCAATACAGGGGCGTCCAGGCCGCGGGGGAATGAGCAGTTCTTC. The chain carries TRBV2 and TRBJ2-1; D may match TRBD1 or TRBD2 (7 bases each). Per the germline V gene, CDR1 is SNHLY and CDR2 is FYNNEI. Trimming pared 7 bases from V and 7 bases from J, leaving 26 bases between. This CDR3 has 17 residues.

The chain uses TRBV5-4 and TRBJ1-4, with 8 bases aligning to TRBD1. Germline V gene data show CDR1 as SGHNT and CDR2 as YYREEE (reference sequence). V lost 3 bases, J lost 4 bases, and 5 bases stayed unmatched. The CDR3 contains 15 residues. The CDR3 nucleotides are TGTGCCAGCAGCTCGCAGGGGGCGGTTAATGAAAAACTGTTTTTT. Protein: CASSSQGAVNEKLFF.

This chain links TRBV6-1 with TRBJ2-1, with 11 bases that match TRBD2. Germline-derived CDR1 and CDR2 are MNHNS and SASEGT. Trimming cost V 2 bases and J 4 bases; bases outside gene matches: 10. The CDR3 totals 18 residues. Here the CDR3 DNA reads TGTGCCAGCAGTGAATTTAGGCGTAGCGGGAGGGTATACAATGAGCAGTTCTTC. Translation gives CASSEFRRSGRVYNEQFF.

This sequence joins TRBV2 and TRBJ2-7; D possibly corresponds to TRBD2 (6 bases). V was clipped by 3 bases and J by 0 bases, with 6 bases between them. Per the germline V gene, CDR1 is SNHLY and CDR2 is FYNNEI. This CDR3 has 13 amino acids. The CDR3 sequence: CASSDGSSYEQYF. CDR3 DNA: TGTGCCAGCAGTGACGGGAGCTCCTACGAGCAGTACTTC. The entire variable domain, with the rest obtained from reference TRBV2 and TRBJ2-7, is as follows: EPEVTQTPSHQVTQMGQEVILRCVPISNHLYFYWYRQILGQKVEFLVSFYNNEISEKSEIFDDQFSVERPDGSNFTLKIRSTKLEDSAMYFCASSDGSSYEQYFGPGTRLTVT.

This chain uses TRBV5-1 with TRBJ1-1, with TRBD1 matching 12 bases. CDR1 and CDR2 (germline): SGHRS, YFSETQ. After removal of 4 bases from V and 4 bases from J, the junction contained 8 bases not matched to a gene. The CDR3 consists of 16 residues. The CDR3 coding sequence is TGCGCCAGCAGCACCGGGACAGGGGGCGTGAGCACTGAAGCTTTCTTT. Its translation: CASSTGTGGVSTEAFF.

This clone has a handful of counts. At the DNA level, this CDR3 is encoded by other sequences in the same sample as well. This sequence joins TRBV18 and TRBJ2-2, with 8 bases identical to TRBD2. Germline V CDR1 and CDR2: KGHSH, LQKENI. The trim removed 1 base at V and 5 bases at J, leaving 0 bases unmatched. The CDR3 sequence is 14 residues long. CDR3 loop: CASSPRGGTGELFF. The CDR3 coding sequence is TGTGCCAGCTCACCACGCGGGGGGACCGGGGAGCTGTTTTTT.

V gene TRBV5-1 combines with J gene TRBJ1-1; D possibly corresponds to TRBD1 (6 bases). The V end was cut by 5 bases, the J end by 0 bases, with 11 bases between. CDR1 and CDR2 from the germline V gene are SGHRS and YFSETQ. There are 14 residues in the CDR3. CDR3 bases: TGCGCCAGCAGTTACAGGGTCATGAACACTGAAGCTTTCTTT. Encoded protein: CASSYRVMNTEAFF. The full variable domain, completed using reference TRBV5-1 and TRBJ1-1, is KAGVTQTPRYLIKTRGQQVTLSCSPISGHRSVSWYQQTPGQGLQFLFEYFSETQRNKGNFPGRFSGRQFSNSRSEMNVSTLELGDSALYLCASSYRVMNTEAFFGQGTRLTVV.

The CDR3: CASSPPQWTEAFF. DNA for the CDR3: TGTGCCAGCTCACCACCTCAGTGGACTGAAGCTTTCTTT. The rearrangement uses TRBV18 and TRBJ1-1; D ambiguous. This CDR3 is built from 13 residues. V lost 0 bases, J lost 5 bases, and 7 bases lay in between. Germline loops: CDR1 KGHSH, CDR2 LQKENI.

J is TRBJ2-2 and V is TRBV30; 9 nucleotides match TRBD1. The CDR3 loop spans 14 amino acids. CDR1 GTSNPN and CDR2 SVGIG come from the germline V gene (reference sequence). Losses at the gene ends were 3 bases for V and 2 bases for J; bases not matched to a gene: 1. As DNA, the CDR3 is TGTGCCTGGAGGGGACAGGGCAACACCGGGGAGCTGTTTTTT. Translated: CAWRGQGNTGELFF.

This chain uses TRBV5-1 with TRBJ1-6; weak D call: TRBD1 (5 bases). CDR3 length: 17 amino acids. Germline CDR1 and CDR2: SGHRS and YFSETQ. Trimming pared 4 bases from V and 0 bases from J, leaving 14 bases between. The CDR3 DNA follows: TGCGCCAGCAGCCCCCAGGGCCGAAGCTCCTATAATTCACCCCTCCACTTT. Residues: CASSPQGRSSYNSPLHF.

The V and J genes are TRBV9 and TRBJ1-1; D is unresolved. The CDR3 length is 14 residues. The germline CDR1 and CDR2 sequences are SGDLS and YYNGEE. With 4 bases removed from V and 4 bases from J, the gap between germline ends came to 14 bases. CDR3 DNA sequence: TGTGCCAGCAGCCCTGAACTGGCCTCCACTGAAGCTTTCTTT. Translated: CASSPELASTEAFF.

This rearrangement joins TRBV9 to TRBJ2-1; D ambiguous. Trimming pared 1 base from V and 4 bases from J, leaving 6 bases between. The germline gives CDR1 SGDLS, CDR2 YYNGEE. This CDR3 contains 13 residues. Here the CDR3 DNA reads TGTGCCAGCAGCGTAAGCAGATACAATGAGCAGTTCTTC. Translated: CASSVSRYNEQFF. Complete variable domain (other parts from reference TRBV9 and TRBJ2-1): DSGVTQTPKHLITATGQRVTLRCSPRSGDLSVYWYQQSLDQGLQFLIQYYNGEERAKGNILERFSAQQFPDLHSELNLSSLELGDSALYFCASSVSRYNEQFFGPGTRLTVL.